This T cell receptor (beta chain) comes out of a study of blood T cell repertoires in COVID-19. Assay: immunoSEQ multiplex PCR; the TCRdb copy retains only in-frame clones and omits some. The profile covers about 130,000 clones, with approximately 89% appearing a single time and 3.2% taken by the ten largest. The germline V gene encodes CDR1 SGHRS and CDR2 YFSETQ. V lost 0 bases, J lost 4 bases, and 14 bases lay in between. CDR3 length: 16 amino acids. This chain links TRBV5-1 with TRBJ1-3; weak D call: TRBD1 (6 bases). This sequence was found in a woman of 80 years or more with COVID-19, enrolled during active disease. Sequencing input: peripheral blood. The CDR3 protein is CASSLAPGQQGNTIYF. The CDR3 nucleotides read TGCGCCAGCAGCTTGGCCCCCGGACAGCAAGGAAACACCATATATTTT.